This TCR beta chain was retrieved from a study of control samples from healthy donors and cancer patients (dated by TCRdb to 2019 to 2021). Library construction relied on the immunoSEQ multiplex PCR assay. TCRdb re-hosts the immuneACCESS table, in-frame sequences only. Its copies lack some clones; in the studies checked, an unresolved V gene accounts for under half of them, and the cause for the rest is not known. The sample table shows approximately 170,000 clones, and around nine tenths are seen once. 0.68% of the sample is held by the ten biggest clonotypes. The germline V gene gives CDR1 as KGHSH and CDR2 as LQKENI. The V end loses 3 bases and the J end loses 4 bases, and a stretch of 13 bases separates them. Spanning cysteine to phenylalanine, the CDR3 consists of 15 amino acids. Kept here is only the CDR3 DNA, which spans 45 bases and is read in frame from base 1. This clone has just one count. This receptor's antigen is unknown. No clone much larger than this one lies a single base away; base qualities are absent.

Sequencing was performed on blood. The sequence came from a woman aged 25 to 39 in good health. The receptor chain draws on TRBV18 and TRBJ1-5; D gene: possibly TRBD1, on 5 matching bases. Here the CDR3 is given as CASSPGGDGNQPQHF. The base sequence is TGTGCCAGCTCACCCGGAGGGGACGGTAATCAGCCCCAGCATTTT.